Listed below are T cell receptor beta chains from one sample, sequenced in a study of PD-L1 blockade in urothelial cancer. The protocol was immunoSEQ multiplex PCR, while the TCRdb copy is restricted to in-frame clones and leaves out a portion. Of around 120,000 clones in the sample, around 89% are singletons; the top ten hold around 1.7%. The sample here was PBMCs, taken around atezolizumab (anti-PD-L1) treatment. The receptors here all came from a man in his 60s with urothelial cancer. Each CDR3 is given without its conserved first and last residue.

V | CDR3
TRBV29-1 | SVIIPGQVTYEQY
TRBV28 | ASSLGDRDSYEQY
TRBV12-5 | ASALDRAYEQY
TRBV19 | ASSTPPYTEAF
TRBV4-1 | ASSQVQAKETQY
TRBV5-5 | ASSPGGLNYGYT
TRBV7-2 | ASSSVGAGVADTQY
TRBV9 | ASSVVGVGTGELF
TRBV7-2 | ASSRTSASSYEQY
TRBV10-3 | AIRYTDTQY
TRBV9 | ASNETGRNIQY
TRBV2 | ASLLFGGPRETQY
TRBV5-1 | ASSLSSGRQETQY
TRBV5-1 | ASSLTRNEQF
TRBV9 | ASSVGDSGNTIY
TRBV29-1 | SVSDRGTQETQY
TRBV4-1 | ASSRGEGTGYT
TRBV5-5 | ASRLASPPNAGELF
TRBV4-1 | ASSLNHQAQETQY
TRBV27 | ASSFGGLGNQPQH
TRBV29-1 | SVEGGGDRGYT
TRBV7-4 | ASSLVYLGLRDEQY
TRBV27 | ASSYGGYQPQH
TRBV29-1 | SVSRATGGSDTQY
TRBV28 | ASSLGGSVQPQH
TRBV27 | ASSLRTDLYEQY
TRBV2 | SFGHSGNTIY